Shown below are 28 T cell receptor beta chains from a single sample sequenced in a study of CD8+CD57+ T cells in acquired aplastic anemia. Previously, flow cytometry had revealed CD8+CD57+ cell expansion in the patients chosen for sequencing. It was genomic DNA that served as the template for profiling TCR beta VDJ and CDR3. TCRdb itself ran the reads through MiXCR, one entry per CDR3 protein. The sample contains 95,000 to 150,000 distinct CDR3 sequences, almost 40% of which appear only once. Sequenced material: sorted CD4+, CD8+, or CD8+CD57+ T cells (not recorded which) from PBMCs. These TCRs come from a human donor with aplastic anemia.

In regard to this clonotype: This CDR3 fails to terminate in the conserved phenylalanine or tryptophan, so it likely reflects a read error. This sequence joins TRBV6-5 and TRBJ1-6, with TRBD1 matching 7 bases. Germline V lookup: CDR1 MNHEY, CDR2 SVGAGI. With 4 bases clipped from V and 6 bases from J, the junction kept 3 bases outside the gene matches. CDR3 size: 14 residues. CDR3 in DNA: TGTGCCAGCAGTTCGGGACAGCTTAATTCACCCCTCCACCTT. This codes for CASSSGQLNSPLHL.

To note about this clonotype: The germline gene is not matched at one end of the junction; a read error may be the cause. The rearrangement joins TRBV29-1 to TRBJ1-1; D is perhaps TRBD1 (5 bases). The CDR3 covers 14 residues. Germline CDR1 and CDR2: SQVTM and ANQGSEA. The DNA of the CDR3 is TGCAGCGTTGAAGATTCGGGGCGCAGGGCTGAAGCTTCCTTT. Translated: CSVEDSGRRAEASF.

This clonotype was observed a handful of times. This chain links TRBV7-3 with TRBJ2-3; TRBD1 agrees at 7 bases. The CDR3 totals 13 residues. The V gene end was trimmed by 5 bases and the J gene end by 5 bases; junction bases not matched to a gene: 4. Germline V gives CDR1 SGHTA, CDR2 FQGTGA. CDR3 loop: CASSLRQGDTQYF. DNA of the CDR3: TGTGCCAGCAGCCTAAGACAGGGAGATACGCAGTATTTT.

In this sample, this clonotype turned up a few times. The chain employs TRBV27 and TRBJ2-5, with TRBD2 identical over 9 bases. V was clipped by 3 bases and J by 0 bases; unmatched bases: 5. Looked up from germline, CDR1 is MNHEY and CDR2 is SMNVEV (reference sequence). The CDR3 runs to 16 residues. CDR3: CASSFKAGGYQETQYF. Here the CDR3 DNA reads TGTGCCAGCAGTTTCAAAGCGGGGGGATACCAAGAGACCCAGTACTTC.

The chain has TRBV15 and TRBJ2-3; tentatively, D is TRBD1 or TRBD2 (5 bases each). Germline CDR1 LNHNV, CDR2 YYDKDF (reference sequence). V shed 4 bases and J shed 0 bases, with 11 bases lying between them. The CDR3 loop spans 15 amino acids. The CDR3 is CATSIRRDSTDTQYF. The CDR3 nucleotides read TGTGCCACCAGCATCCGCCGGGACAGCACAGATACGCAGTATTTT.

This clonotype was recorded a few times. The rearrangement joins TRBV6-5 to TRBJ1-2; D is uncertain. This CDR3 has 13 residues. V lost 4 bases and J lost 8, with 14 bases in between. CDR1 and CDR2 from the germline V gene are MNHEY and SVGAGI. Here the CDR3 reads CASSSDTLGGYTF. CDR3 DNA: TGTGCCAGCAGTTCCGACACCCTAGGAGGCTACACCTTC.

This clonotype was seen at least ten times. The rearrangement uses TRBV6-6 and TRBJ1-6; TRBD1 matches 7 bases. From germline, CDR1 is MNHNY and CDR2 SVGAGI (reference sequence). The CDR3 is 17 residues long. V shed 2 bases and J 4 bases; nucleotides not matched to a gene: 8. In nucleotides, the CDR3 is TGTGCCAGCAGTTACCCCACCCTACAGGGGTATAATTCACCCCTCCACTTT. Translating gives CASSYPTLQGYNSPLHF.

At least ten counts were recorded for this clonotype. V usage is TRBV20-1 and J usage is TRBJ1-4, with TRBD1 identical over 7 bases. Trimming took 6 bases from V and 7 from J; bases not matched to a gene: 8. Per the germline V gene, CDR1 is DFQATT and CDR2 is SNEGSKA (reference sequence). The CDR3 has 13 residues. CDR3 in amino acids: CSARGTAVEKLFF. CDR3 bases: TGCAGTGCGCGCGGGACAGCCGTTGAAAAACTGTTTTTT.

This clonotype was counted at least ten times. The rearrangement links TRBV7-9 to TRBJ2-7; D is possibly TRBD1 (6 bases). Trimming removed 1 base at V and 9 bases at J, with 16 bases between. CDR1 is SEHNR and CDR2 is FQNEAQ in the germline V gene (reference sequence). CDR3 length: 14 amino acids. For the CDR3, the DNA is TGTGCCAGCAGCTTAGGTCCCCTGGGGGCCTTGCAGTACGTC. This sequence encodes CASSLGPLGALQYV.

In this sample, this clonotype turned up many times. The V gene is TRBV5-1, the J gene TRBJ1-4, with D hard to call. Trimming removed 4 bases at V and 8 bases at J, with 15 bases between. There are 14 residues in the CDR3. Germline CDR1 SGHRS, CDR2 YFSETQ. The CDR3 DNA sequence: TGCGCCAGCAGCATCGGATCAGCGGAGGAAAAACTGTTTTTT. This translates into CASSIGSAEEKLFF.

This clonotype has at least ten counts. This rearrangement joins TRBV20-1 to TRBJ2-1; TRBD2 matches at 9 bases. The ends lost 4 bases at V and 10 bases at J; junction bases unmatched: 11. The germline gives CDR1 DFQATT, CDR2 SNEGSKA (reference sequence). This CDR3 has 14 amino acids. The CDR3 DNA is TGCAGTGCTATCGGCGGGGGGGCCTTGGTCGAGCAGTTCTTC. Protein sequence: CSAIGGGALVEQFF.

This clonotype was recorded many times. The CDR3 nucleotides are TGTGCTAGTGCCAAGGGACAGGACTATGGCTACACCTTC. It codes for CASAKGQDYGYTF. The chain has TRBV12-5 and TRBJ1-2; TRBD1 agrees at 8 bases. The V segment lost 7 bases and the J segment 3 bases; nucleotides outside the gene matches: 4. CDR1 is LGHNT and CDR2 is FRNRAP in the germline V gene. CDR3 length equals 13 residues. Combining the CDR3 with reference TRBV12-5 and TRBJ1-2 gives the whole variable domain DARVTQTPRHKVTEMGQEVTMRCQPILGHNTVFWYRQTMMQGLELLAYFRNRAPLDDSGMPKDRFSAEMPDATLATLKIQPSEPRDSAVYFCASAKGQDYGYTFGSGTRLTVV.

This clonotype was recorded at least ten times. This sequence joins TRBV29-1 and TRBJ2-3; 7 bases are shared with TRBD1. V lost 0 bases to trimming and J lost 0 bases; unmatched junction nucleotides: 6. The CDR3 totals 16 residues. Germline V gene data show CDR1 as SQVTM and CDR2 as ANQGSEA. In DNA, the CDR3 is TGCAGCGTTGAAGACAACAGGGGTTATAGCACAGATACGCAGTATTTT. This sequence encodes CSVEDNRGYSTDTQYF.

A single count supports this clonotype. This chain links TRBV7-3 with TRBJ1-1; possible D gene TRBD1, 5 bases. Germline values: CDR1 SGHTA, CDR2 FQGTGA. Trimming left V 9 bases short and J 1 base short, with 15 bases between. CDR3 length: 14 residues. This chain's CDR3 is CASTPGPSNTEAFF. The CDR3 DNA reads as TGTGCCAGTACCCCGGGACCCTCGAACACTGAAGCTTTCTTT.

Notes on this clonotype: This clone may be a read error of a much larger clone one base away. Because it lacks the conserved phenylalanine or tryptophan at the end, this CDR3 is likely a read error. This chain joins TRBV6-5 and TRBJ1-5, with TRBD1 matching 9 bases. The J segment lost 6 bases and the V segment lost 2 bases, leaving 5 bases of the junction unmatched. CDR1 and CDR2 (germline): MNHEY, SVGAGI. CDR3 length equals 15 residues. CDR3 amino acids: CASSYAGQGGQPQHS. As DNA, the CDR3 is TGTGCCAGCAGTTACGCGGGACAGGGCGGTCAGCCCCAGCATTCT.

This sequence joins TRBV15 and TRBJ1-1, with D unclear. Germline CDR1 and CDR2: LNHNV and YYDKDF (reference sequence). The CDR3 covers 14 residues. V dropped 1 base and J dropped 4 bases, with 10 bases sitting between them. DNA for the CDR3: TGTGCCACCAGCAGAGCGGATGTTGGCACTGAAGCTTTCTTT. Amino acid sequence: CATSRADVGTEAFF.

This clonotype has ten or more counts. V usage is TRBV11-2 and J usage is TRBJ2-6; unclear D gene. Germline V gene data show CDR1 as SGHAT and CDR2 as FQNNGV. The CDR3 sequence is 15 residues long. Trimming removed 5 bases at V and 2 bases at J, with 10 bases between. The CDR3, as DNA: TGTGCCAGCAGCCCTCGAAGTGCTGGGGCCAACGTCCTGACTTTC. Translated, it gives CASSPRSAGANVLTF.

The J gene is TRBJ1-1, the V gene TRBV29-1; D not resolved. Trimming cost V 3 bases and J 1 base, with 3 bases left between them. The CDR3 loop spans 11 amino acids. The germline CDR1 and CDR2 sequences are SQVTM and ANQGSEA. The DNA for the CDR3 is TGCAGCGTTGACAAGAACACTGAAGCTTTCTTT. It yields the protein CSVDKNTEAFF.

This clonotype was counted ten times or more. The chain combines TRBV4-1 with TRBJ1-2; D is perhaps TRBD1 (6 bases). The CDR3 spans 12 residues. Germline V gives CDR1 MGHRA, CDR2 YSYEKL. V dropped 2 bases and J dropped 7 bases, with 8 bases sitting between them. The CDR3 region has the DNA TGCGCCAGCAGCCAACGCAGGGGTGGCTACACCTTC. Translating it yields CASSQRRGGYTF.

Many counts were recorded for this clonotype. This CDR3 reads CASSLATGGPLHF. As DNA, the CDR3 is TGTGCCAGCAGCCTCGCGACAGGGGGCCCCCTCCACTTT. The chain links TRBV5-8 to TRBJ1-6; 10 bases are shared with TRBD1. The germline V gene encodes CDR1 SGHTS and CDR2 YDEGEE. CDR3 size: 13 residues. Trimming cost V 4 bases and J 13 bases; bases outside gene matches: 5. The entire variable domain, with the rest obtained from reference TRBV5-8 and TRBJ1-6, is as follows: EAGVTQSPTHLIKTRGQQATLRCSPISGHTSVYWYQQALGLGLQFLLWYDEGEERNRGNFPPRFSGRQFPNYSSELNVNALELEDSALYLCASSLATGGPLHFGNGTRLTVT.

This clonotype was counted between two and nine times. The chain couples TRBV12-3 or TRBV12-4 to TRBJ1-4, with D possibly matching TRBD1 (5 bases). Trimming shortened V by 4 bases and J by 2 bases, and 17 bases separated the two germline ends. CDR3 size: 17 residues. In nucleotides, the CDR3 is TGTGCCAGCAGTTCGGGGCCCCCCCGGTCGACTAATGAAAAACTGTTTTTT. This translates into CASSSGPPRSTNEKLFF.

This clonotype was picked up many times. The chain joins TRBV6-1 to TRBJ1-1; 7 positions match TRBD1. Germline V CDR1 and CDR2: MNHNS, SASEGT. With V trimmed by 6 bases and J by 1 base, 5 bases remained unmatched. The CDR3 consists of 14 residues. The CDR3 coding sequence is TGTGCCAGCAGGTCACAGGGGAGGAACACTGAAGCTTTCTTT. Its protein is CASRSQGRNTEAFF.

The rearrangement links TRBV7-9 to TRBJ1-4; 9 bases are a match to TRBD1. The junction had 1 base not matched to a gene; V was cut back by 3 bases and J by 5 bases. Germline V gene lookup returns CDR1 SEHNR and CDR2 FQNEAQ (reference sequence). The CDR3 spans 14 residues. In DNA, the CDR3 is TGTGCCAGCAGCTTTACAGGGGGCAATGAAAAACTGTTTTTT. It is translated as CASSFTGGNEKLFF.

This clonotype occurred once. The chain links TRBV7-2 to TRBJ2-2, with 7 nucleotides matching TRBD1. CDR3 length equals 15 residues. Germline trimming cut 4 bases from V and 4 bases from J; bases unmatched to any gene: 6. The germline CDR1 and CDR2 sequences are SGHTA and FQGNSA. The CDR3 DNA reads TGTGCCAGCAGCTCCGGCTGGACAGGCACCGGGGAGCTGTTTTTT. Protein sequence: CASSSGWTGTGELFF.

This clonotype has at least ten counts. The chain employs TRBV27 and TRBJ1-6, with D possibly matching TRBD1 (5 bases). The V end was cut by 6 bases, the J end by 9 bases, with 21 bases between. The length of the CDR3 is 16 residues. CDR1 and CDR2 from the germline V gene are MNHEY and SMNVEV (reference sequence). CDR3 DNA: TGTGCCAGCAGCTTGTCGGAGGGCGGGGGTACTTCACCCCTCCACTTT. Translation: CASSLSEGGGTSPLHF.

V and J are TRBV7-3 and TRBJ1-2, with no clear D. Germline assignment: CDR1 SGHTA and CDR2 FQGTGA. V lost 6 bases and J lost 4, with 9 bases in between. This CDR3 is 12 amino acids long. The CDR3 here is CASSSVGYGYTF. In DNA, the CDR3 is TGTGCCAGCAGTTCGGTTGGCTATGGCTACACCTTC.

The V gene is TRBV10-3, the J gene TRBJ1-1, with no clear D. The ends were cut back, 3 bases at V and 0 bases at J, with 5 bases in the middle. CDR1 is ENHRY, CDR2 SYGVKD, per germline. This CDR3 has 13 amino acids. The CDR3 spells CAISEVMNTEAFF. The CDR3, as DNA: TGTGCCATCAGTGAAGTAATGAACACTGAAGCTTTCTTT.

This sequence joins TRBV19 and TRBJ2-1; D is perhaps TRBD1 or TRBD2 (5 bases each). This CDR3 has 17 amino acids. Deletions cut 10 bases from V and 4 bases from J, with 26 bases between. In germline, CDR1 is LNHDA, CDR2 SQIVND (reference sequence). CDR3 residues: CATYRGGPGASYNEQFF. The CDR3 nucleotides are TGTGCCACTTATAGAGGCGGCCCCGGGGCCTCATACAATGAGCAGTTCTTC. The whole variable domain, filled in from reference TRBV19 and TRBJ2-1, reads DGGITQSPKYLFRKEGQNVTLSCEQNLNHDAMYWYRQDPGQGLRLIYYSQIVNDFQKGDIAEGYSVSREKKESFPLTVTSAQKNPTAFYLCATYRGGPGASYNEQFFGPGTRLTVL.